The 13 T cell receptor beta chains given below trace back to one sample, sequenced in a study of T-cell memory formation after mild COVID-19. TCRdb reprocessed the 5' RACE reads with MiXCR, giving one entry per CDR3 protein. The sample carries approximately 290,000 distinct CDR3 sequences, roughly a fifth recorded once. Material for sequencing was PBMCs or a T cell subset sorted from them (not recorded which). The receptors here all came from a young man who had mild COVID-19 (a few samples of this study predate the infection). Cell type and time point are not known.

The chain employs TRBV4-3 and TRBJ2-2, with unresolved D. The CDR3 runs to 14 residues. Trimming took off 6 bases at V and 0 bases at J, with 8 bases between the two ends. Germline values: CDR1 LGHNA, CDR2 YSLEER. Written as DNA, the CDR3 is TGCGCCAGCAGGAGGAATTCGAACACCGGGGAGCTGTTTTTT. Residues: CASRRNSNTGELFF.

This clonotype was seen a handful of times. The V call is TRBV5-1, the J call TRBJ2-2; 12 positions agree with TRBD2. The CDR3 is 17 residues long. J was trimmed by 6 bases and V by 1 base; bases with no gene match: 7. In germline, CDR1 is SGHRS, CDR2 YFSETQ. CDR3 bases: TGCGCCAGCAGCTTGTTGGCCGGACTAGCGGGGCCCGGGGAGCTGTTTTTT. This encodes CASSLLAGLAGPGELFF.

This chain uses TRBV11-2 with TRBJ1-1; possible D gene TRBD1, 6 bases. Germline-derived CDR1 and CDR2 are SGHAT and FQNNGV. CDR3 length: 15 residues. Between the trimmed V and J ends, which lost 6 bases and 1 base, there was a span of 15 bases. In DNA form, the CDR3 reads TGTGCCAGCAGGGCGCAGGGGCGCGGGAACACTGAAGCTTTCTTT. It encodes CASRAQGRGNTEAFF.

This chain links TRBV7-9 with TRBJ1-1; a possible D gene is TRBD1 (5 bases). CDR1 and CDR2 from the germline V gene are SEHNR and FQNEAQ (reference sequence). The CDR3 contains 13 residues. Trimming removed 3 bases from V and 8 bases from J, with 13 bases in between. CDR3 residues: CASSLPSRGEAFF. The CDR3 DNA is TGTGCCAGCAGCTTGCCGTCCCGGGGCGAAGCTTTCTTT.

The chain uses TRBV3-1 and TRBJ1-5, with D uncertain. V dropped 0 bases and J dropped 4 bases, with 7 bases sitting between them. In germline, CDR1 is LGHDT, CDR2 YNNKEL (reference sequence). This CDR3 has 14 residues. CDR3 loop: CASSQDLVNQPQHF. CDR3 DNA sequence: TGTGCCAGCAGCCAAGATCTAGTTAATCAGCCCCAGCATTTT.

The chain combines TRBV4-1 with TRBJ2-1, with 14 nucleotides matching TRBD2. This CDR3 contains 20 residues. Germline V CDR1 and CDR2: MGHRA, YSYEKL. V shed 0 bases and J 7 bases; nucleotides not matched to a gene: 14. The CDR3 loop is CASSQEDSLRLAGGHNEQFF. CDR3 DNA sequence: TGCGCCAGCAGCCAAGAAGATAGTCTCCGACTAGCGGGGGGGCATAATGAGCAGTTCTTC.

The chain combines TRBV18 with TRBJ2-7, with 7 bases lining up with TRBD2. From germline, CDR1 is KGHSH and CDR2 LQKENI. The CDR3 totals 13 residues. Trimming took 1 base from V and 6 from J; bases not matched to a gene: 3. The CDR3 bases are TGTGCCAGCTCACCACGGGAGGGAGGCGAGCAGTACTTC. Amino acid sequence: CASSPREGGEQYF.

The CDR3: CASSLDSGQYYGYTF. The CDR3 bases are TGTGCCAGCAGCTTAGATTCGGGCCAGTACTATGGCTACACCTTC. The rearrangement uses TRBV7-9 and TRBJ1-2; no definite D call. V gave up 1 base and J gave up 3 bases, with 12 bases separating them. The germline gives CDR1 SEHNR, CDR2 FQNEAQ (reference sequence). This CDR3 contains 15 residues. The full variable domain, in which reference TRBV7-9 and TRBJ1-2 provide the parts outside the CDR3, is DTGVSQNPRHKITKRGQNVTFRCDPISEHNRLYWYRQTLGQGPEFLTYFQNEAQLEKSRLLSDRFSAERPKGSFSTLEIQRTEQGDSAMYLCASSLDSGQYYGYTFGSGTRLTVV.

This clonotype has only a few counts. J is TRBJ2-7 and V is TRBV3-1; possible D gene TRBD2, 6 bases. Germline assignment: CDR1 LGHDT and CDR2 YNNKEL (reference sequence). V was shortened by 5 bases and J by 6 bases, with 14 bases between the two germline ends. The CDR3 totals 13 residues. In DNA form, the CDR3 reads TGTGCCAGCAGCATGGCCGGGGGTAGCGAGCAGTACGTC. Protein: CASSMAGGSEQYV.

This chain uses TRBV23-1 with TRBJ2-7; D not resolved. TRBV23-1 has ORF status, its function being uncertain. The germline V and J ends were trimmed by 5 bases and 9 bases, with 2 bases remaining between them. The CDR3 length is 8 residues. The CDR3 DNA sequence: TGCGCCAGCAGTGGGCAGTACGTC. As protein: CASSGQYV.

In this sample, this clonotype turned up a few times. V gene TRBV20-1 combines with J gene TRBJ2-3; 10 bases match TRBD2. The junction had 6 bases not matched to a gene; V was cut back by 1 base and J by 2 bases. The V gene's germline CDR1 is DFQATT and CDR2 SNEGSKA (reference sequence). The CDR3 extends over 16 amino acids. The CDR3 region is CSARAPTSGATDTQYF. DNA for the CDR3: TGCAGTGCTAGAGCCCCCACTAGCGGGGCCACAGATACGCAGTATTTT.

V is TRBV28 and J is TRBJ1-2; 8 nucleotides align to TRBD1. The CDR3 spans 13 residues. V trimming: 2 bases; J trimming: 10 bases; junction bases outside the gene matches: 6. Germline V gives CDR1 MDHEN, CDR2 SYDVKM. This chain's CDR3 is CASSLQGAKTYTF. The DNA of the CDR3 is TGTGCCAGCAGTTTACAGGGGGCGAAGACCTACACCTTC.

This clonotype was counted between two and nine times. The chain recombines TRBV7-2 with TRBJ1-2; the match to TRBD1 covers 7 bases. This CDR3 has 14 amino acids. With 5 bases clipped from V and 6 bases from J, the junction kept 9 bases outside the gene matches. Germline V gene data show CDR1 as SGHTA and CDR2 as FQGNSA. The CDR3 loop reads CASSHDRADNGYTF. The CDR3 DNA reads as TGTGCCAGCAGCCACGACAGGGCGGATAATGGCTACACCTTC.